This T cell receptor (beta chain) was retrieved from a study of spatial heterogeneity in lung cancer. At the level of the study: Each unique TCR and UMI combination was seen more than ten times on average in raw reads.

At least ten counts were recorded for this clonotype. For a library built for alpha chains, this beta chain is a stray read; little rests on its size. A unique molecular identifier was attached to every TCR cDNA molecule. Via MiXCR, TCRdb re-called the 5' RACE reads, giving one row per CDR3 protein. This table has under 11,000 distinct CDR3 sequences, around 3.9% appearing once. Time point in this sample: sample taken at primary tumor resection. Material for sequencing was whole RNA from tumor, nontumor lung or frozen PBMC, left unsorted. The donors comprised about 69 untreated early-stage non-small cell lung cancer patients. This clonotype originated in a male donor with early-stage non-small cell lung cancer. The sample was normal lung tissue next to the tumor, taken at surgery.

The CDR3 DNA is TGCAGCGTTGATGGGACGCGAAACAATGAGCAGTTCTTC. Translated: CSVDGTRNNEQFF. The chain carries TRBV29-1 and TRBJ2-1; D is tentatively TRBD1 or TRBD2 (5 bases each). Germline V gene data show CDR1 as SQVTM and CDR2 as ANQGSEA. This CDR3 has 13 residues. V lost 3 bases to trimming and J lost 5 bases, with 11 bases between them.